This T cell receptor (beta chain) was captured in a study of cytomegalovirus exposure and HLA in healthy donors. Study outcomes and limitations: In a later analysis, productive TCRs from donors in an Asian-associated ancestry cluster reportedly carried fewer N-insertions than the cohort mean. The study recorded 160 or so TCR beta chains that were cytomegalovirus-associated.

With regard to this clone: Its antigen is currently unknown.

The germline V and J ends were trimmed by 3 bases and 0 bases, with 4 bases remaining between them. CDR3 length: 13 residues. Per the germline V gene, CDR1 is SGDLS and CDR2 is YYNGEE. PCR involved 60 Vbeta and 13 Jbeta primers. Authors' data handling: Unique TCR beta chains numbered around 80 million in a later analysis, with around 12 million shared. Libraries were prepared by immunoSEQ multiplex PCR; TCRdb keeps only in-frame clonotypes and omits some of them. V and J calls and clone size come straight from that table; D and trimming were deduced from the DNA. The sample consists of around 120,000 clones, roughly four fifths of them appearing once.

This chain connects TRBV9 to TRBJ1-5, with D uncertain. Sequences were obtained from PBMCs. This TCR derives from a boy aged 2 to 10 in good health and CMV-seronegative. For the CDR3, the DNA is TGTGCCAGCAGCGGACATAGCAATCAGCCCCAGCATTTT. Amino acid sequence: CASSGHSNQPQHF.